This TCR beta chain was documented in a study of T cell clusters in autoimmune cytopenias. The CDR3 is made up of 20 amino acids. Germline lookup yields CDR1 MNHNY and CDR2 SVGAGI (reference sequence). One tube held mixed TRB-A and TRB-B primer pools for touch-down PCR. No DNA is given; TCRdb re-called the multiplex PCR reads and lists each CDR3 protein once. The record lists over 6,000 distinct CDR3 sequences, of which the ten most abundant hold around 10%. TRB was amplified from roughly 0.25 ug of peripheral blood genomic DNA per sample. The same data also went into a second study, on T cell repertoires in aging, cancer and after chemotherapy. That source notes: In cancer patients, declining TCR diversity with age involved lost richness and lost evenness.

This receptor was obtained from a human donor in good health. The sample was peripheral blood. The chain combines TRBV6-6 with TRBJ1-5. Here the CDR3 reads CASSPHAAGGAPLGNQPQHF.